The 16 T cell receptor beta chains listed next were all sequenced from one sample in a study of cytomegalovirus exposure and HLA in healthy donors. PCR primers comprised 60 Vbeta and 13 Jbeta primers. Assay: immunoSEQ multiplex PCR; the TCRdb copy retains only in-frame clones and omits some. The sample records a few hundred thousand clones, about 80% being singletons. The sample taken for sequencing was PBMCs. The receptors shown here come from a girl aged 2-10 years in good health and CMV-seronegative.

V and J are TRBV9 and TRBJ2-3, with TRBD2 matching 9 bases. The V and J ends lost 0 bases and 2 bases, in that order; junction bases with no gene match: 4. The CDR3 is made up of 16 amino acids. Looked up from germline, CDR1 is SGDLS and CDR2 is YYNGEE. The CDR3: CASSVEAGGHTDTQYF. CDR3 bases: TGTGCCAGCAGCGTAGAGGCGGGGGGGCACACAGATACGCAGTATTTT.

The rearrangement links TRBV10-3 to TRBJ1-1; D gene uncertain. The germline V gene has CDR1 ENHRY and CDR2 SYGVKD. The CDR3 runs 11 residues. Trimming stripped 9 bases from V and 10 bases from J, with 15 bases between. The DNA for the CDR3 is TGTGCCATATTCAGGAGGCGCGTAGCTTTCTTT. Its translation is CAIFRRRVAFF.

J is TRBJ2-1 and V is TRBV13; TRBD2 matches 7 bases. Germline V gene lookup returns CDR1 PRHDT and CDR2 FYEKMQ (reference sequence). J was trimmed by 10 bases and V by 4 bases; bases with no gene match: 7. The CDR3 is made up of 13 amino acids. The CDR3 protein is CASSSEGLYEQFF. The CDR3 DNA reads as TGTGCCAGCAGCTCCGAGGGACTATACGAGCAGTTCTTC.

The chain links TRBV2 to TRBJ2-3, with 7 bases that match TRBD2. The CDR3 extends over 14 amino acids. Germline CDR1 and CDR2: SNHLY and FYNNEI. J was trimmed by 5 bases and V by 5 bases; bases with no gene match: 7. CDR3 loop: CASSFVWGGDTQYF. CDR3 bases: TGTGCCAGCAGTTTCGTATGGGGGGGAGATACGCAGTATTTT.

This chain connects TRBV10-3 to TRBJ1-5; possibly TRBD1 for D (6 bases). Germline V gene sequence: CDR1 ENHRY, CDR2 SYGVKD. V lost 8 bases and J lost 5, with 13 bases in between. This CDR3 comprises 13 residues. In nucleotides, the CDR3 is TGTGCCATCGGGACACGAGATGATCAGCCCCAGCATTTT. Encoded protein: CAIGTRDDQPQHF.

The chain joins TRBV28 to TRBJ2-7; 12 bases fit TRBD1. V lost 5 bases and J lost 4; bases outside the gene matches: 15. This CDR3 region has 18 residues. From germline, CDR1 is MDHEN and CDR2 SYDVKM. The CDR3 region has the DNA TGTGCCAGCAGTCTATTGAAACTCCGGGACAGGGGGCAGTACGAGCAGTACTTC. Residues: CASSLLKLRDRGQYEQYF.

The genes are TRBV27 and TRBJ1-2; possibly TRBD1 for D (5 bases). The V end lost 5 bases, the J end lost 4 bases, and 17 bases lay between the germline ends. The CDR3 totals 15 residues. Germline V gene lookup returns CDR1 MNHEY and CDR2 SMNVEV (reference sequence). As DNA, the CDR3 is TGTGCCAGCAGTCCCCGACAGTCACTTAGCTATGGCTACACCTTC. It encodes CASSPRQSLSYGYTF.

Only one count was recorded for this clone. In DNA, the CDR3 is TGTGCCAGCAGCGAACAGGGGGCCGGGGAAAAACTGTTTTTT. This codes for CASSEQGAGEKLFF. The chain couples TRBV7-9 to TRBJ1-4; 9 bases line up with TRBD1. This CDR3 is 14 amino acids long. Germline CDR1 and CDR2: SEHNR and FQNEAQ (reference sequence). Trimming took 5 bases from V and 8 from J; bases not matched to a gene: 6.

This clone was found once. The chain uses TRBV6-1 and TRBJ2-7; tentatively, D is TRBD2 (5 bases). Germline CDR1 is MNHNS and CDR2 is SASEGT. This CDR3 has 13 amino acids. With 7 bases removed from V and 2 bases from J, the gap between germline ends came to 12 bases. CDR3 region: CASKLGVPYEQYF. DNA of the CDR3: TGTGCCAGCAAGCTGGGAGTCCCCTACGAGCAGTACTTC.

This sequence joins TRBV27 and TRBJ2-1, with 9 bases fitting TRBD2. J gave up 4 bases and V 5 bases, and 9 bases lay outside the gene matches. The CDR3 loop spans 16 amino acids. The germline CDR1 and CDR2 sequences are MNHEY and SMNVEV (reference sequence). The CDR3 sequence is CASSDTTSGAYNEQFF. The CDR3 DNA is TGTGCCAGCAGTGACACGACTAGCGGAGCTTACAATGAGCAGTTCTTC.

The gene calls are TRBV10-3 and TRBJ2-7, with D perhaps TRBD2 (7 bases). The CDR3 sequence is 17 residues long. Per the germline V gene, CDR1 is ENHRY and CDR2 is SYGVKD. V was clipped by 4 bases and J by 2 bases, with 21 bases between them. The CDR3 region is CAISVGGRGTMAYEQYF. The CDR3 DNA is TGTGCCATCAGTGTGGGGGGGCGCGGGACTATGGCCTACGAGCAGTACTTC.

V and J are TRBV7-8 and TRBJ2-1, with TRBD2 matching 7 bases. Germline values: CDR1 SGHVS, CDR2 FQNEAQ. The ends lost 5 bases at V and 2 bases at J; junction bases unmatched: 6. The CDR3 contains 15 residues. The CDR3 here is CASSQSSGTYNEQFF. The CDR3 DNA reads as TGTGCCAGCAGCCAGTCTAGCGGAACCTACAATGAGCAGTTCTTC.

In this sample, this clone turned up a few times. This chain's CDR3 is CASSYSRLGYGYTF. CDR3 sequence (DNA): TGTGCCAGCAGTTACTCCCGACTCGGCTATGGCTACACCTTC. The rearrangement links TRBV6-5 to TRBJ1-2, with unresolved D. The V and J ends lost 0 bases and 4 bases respectively, with 9 bases between them. The CDR3 has 14 amino acids. Germline lookup yields CDR1 MNHEY and CDR2 SVGAGI.

The V gene is TRBV25-1, the J gene TRBJ1-1; D is undetermined. Germline values: CDR1 MGHDK, CDR2 SYGVNS. V lost 2 bases and J lost 4, with 17 bases in between. This CDR3 contains 16 residues. The CDR3 coding sequence is TGTGCCAGCAGTGAAACTCGCCACAGCCCCTTCACTGAAGCTTTCTTT. Translating it yields CASSETRHSPFTEAFF.

This clone was counted only a few times. Written as DNA, the CDR3 is TGTGCCAGAGGGACACCTGGGGCCAACGTCCTGACTTTC. Protein product: CARGTPGANVLTF. The chain joins TRBV2 to TRBJ2-6; D is possibly TRBD1 (6 bases). Deletions cut 9 bases from V and 2 bases from J, with 8 bases between. CDR3 length: 13 amino acids. The germline V gene encodes CDR1 SNHLY and CDR2 FYNNEI.

The gene calls are TRBV5-5 and TRBJ2-5; 9 nucleotides align to TRBD2. Germline CDR1 reads SGHKS; CDR2 reads YYEKEE (reference sequence). Losses at the gene ends were 1 base for V and 4 bases for J; bases not matched to a gene: 11. This CDR3 has 17 residues. As DNA, the CDR3 is TGTGCCAGCAGCTTGAGGGGACTAGCAGCAGGTGGAGAGACCCAGTACTTC. This translates into CASSLRGLAAGGETQYF. Variable domain in full (rest from reference TRBV5-5 and TRBJ2-5): DAGVTQSPTHLIKTRGQQVTLRCSPISGHKSVSWYQQVLGQGPQFIFQYYEKEERGRGNFPDRFSARQFPNYSSELNVNALLLGDSALYLCASSLRGLAAGGETQYFGPGTRLLVL.